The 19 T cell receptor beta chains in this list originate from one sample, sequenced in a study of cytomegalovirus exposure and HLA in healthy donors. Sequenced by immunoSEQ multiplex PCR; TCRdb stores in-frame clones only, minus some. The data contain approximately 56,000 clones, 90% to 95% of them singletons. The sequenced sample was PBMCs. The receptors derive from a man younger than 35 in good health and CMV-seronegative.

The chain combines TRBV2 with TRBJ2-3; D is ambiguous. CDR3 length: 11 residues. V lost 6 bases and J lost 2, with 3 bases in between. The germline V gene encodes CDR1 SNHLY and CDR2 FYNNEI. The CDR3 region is CASRYTDTQYF. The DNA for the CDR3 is TGTGCCAGCAGGTACACAGATACGCAGTATTTT.

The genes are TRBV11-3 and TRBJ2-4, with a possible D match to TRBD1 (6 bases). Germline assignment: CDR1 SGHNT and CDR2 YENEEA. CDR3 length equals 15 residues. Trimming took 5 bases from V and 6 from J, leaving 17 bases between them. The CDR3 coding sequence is TGTGCCAGCAGCCCTAGACAGGACAAGGGAAACATTCAGTACTTC. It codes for CASSPRQDKGNIQYF. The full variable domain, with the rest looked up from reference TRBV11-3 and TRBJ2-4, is EAGVVQSPRYKIIEKKQPVAFWCNPISGHNTLYWYLQNLGQGPELLIRYENEEAVDDSQLPKDRFSAERLKGVDSTLKIQPAELGDSAVYLCASSPRQDKGNIQYFGAGTRLSVL.

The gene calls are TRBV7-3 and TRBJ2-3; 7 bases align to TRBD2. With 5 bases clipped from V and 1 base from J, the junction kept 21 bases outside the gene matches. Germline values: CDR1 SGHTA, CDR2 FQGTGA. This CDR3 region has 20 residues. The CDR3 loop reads CASSPKPRFRETSRTDTQYF. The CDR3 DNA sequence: TGTGCCAGCAGCCCTAAACCCCGCTTCCGGGAGACTAGCCGCACAGATACGCAGTATTTT. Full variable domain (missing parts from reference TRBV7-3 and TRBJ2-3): GAGVSQTPSNKVTEKGKYVELRCDPISGHTALYWYRQSLGQGPEFLIYFQGTGAADDSGLPNDRFFAVRPEGSVSTLKIQRTERGDSAVYLCASSPKPRFRETSRTDTQYFGPGTRLTVL.

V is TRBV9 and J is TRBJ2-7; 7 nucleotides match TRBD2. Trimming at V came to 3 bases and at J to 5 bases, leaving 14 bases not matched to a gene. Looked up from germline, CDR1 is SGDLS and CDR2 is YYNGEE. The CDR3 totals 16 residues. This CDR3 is CASSAFLGAGRDEQYF. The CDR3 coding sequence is TGTGCCAGCAGCGCCTTCTTGGGAGCGGGAAGGGACGAGCAGTACTTC.

CDR3 protein: CASVKEDRSDTGELFF. Written as DNA, the CDR3 is TGTGCCAGCGTCAAGGAGGATCGGTCGGACACCGGGGAGCTGTTTTTT. The rearrangement uses TRBV28 and TRBJ2-2, with D possibly matching TRBD2 (5 bases). Germline CDR1 reads MDHEN; CDR2 reads SYDVKM. V was cut by 8 bases and J by 3 bases, with 19 bases left in between. The length of the CDR3 is 16 residues.

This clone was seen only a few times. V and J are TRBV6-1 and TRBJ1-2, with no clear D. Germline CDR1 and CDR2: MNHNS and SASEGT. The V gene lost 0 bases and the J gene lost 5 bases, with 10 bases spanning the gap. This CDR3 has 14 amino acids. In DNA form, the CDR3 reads TGTGCCAGCAGTGAAGCCCCCGGGAATTATGGCTACACCTTC. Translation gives CASSEAPGNYGYTF.

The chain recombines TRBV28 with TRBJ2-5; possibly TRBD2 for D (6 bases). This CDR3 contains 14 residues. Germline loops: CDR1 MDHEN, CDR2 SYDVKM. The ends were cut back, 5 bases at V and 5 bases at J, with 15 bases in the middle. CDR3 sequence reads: CASSTDAGRETQYF. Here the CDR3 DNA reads TGTGCCAGCAGTACCGATGCGGGACGGGAGACCCAGTACTTC.

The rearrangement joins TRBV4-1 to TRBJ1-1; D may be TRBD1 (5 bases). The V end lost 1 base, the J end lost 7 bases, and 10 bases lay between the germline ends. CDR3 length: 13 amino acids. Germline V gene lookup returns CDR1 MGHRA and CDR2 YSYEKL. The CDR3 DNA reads TGCGCCAGCAGCCAAGTCTCAGGGATTGAAGCTTTCTTT. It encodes CASSQVSGIEAFF.

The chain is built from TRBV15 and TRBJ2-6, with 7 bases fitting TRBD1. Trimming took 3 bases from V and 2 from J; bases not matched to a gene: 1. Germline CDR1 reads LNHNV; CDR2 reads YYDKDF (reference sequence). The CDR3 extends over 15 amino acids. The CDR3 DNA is TGTGCCACCAGCAGGCAGGGGGCTGGGGCCAACGTCCTGACTTTC. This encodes CATSRQGAGANVLTF.

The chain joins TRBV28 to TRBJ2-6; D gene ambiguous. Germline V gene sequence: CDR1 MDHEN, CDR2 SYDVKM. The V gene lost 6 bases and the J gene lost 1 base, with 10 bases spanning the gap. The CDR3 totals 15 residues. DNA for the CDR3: TGTGCCAGCAGGGCCGAGGAATCTGGGGCCAACGTCCTGACTTTC. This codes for CASRAEESGANVLTF.

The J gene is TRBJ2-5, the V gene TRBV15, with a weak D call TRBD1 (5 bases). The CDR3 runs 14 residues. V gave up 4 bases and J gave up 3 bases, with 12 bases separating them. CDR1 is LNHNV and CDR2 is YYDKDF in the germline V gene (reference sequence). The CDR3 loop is CATSTGDSEETQYF. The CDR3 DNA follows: TGTGCCACCAGCACCGGCGACAGCGAAGAGACCCAGTACTTC.

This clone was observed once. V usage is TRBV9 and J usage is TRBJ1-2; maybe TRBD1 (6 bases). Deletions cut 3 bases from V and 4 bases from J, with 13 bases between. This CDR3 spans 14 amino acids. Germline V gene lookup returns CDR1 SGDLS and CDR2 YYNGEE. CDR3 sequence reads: CASSAQGIAYGYTF. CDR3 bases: TGTGCCAGCAGCGCGCAGGGGATTGCCTATGGCTACACCTTC.

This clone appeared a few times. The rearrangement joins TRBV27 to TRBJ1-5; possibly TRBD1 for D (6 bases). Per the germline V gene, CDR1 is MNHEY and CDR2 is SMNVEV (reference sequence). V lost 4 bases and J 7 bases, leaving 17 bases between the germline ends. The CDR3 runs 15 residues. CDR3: CASSSGGGWGQPQHF. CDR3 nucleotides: TGTGCCAGCAGTTCGGGGGGGGGCTGGGGGCAGCCCCAGCATTTT.

Here the CDR3 DNA reads TGTGCCAGCAGTCCTAGCTCCTACAATGAGCAGTTCTTC. Its protein is CASSPSSYNEQFF. The rearrangement uses TRBV6-6 and TRBJ2-1, with D unresolved. The germline V gene has CDR1 MNHNY and CDR2 SVGAGI (reference sequence). Trimming stripped 5 bases from V and 0 bases from J, with 5 bases between. This CDR3 has 13 residues.

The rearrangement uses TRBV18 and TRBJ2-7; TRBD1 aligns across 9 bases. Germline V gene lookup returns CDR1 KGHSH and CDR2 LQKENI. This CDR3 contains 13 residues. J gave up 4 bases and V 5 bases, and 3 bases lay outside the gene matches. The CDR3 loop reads CASSSGQGYEQYF. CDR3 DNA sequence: TGTGCCAGCTCATCGGGACAGGGTTACGAGCAGTACTTC. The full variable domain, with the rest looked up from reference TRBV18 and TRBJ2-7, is NAGVMQNPRHLVRRRGQEARLRCSPMKGHSHVYWYRQLPEEGLKFMVYLQKENIIDESGMPKERFSAEFPKEGPSILRIQQVVRGDSAAYFCASSSGQGYEQYFGPGTRLTVT.

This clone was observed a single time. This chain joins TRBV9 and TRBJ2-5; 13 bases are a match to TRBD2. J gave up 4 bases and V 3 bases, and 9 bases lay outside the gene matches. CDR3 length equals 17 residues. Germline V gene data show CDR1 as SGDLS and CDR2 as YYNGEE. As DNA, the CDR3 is TGTGCCAGCAGCGCCGGAGGACTAGCGGGAGAGTCAGAGACCCAGTACTTC. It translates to CASSAGGLAGESETQYF.

DNA for the CDR3: TGTGCCAGCAGTCGAGGGGGCCGAAATGAAAAACTGTTTTTT. As protein: CASSRGGRNEKLFF. V and J are TRBV28 and TRBJ1-4, with 7 bases matching TRBD1. V trimming: 5 bases; J trimming: 5 bases; junction bases outside the gene matches: 5. CDR1 is MDHEN and CDR2 is SYDVKM in the germline V gene. There are 14 residues in the CDR3.

The CDR3: CASISQGGSSYEQYF. In DNA, the CDR3 is TGTGCCAGCATCTCACAGGGTGGGAGCTCCTACGAGCAGTACTTC. This chain links TRBV28 with TRBJ2-7; the D gene is possibly TRBD1 (6 bases). CDR1 is MDHEN and CDR2 is SYDVKM in the germline V gene. V was pared by 7 bases and J by 0 bases, with 16 bases between. This CDR3 region has 15 residues. Supplemented by reference TRBV28 and TRBJ2-7, the full variable domain reads DVKVTQSSRYLVKRTGEKVFLECVQDMDHENMFWYRQDPGLGLRLIYFSYDVKMKEKGDIPEGYSVSREKKERFSLILESASTNQTSMYLCASISQGGSSYEQYFGPGTRLTVT.

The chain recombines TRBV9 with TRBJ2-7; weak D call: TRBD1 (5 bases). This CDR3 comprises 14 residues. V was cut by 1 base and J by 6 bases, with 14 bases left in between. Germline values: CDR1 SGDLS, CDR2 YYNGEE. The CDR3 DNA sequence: TGTGCCAGCAGCGTAACACTAAGGGGTGGCGAGCAGTACTTC. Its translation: CASSVTLRGGEQYF.